Here is one TCR beta chain with its context. Its antigen remains unidentified. A much larger clone lies one base from this, so it may be a read error. Germline V CDR1 and CDR2: ENHRY, SYGVKD. The CDR3 is 14 residues long. Alongside a J-beta primer mix, a sample-barcoded 5' primer served in a second PCR lasting about 7 to 11 cycles. The authors tagged each cDNA molecule using a template-switch adaptor with 12 random nucleotides. One entry per CDR3 protein, called by TCRdb with MiXCR from the 5' RACE reads. This sample has about 650,000 distinct CDR3 sequences, with approximately 31% found just once. This entry belongs to a study of blood T cells in healthy people across ages. Study outcomes and limitations: The CMV status of each donor remained undetermined, and this could have confounded shifts in expanded clonotypes.

Material: blood. This clonotype was sampled from a woman aged 80 or older in good health. The chain employs TRBV10-3 and TRBJ2-3; D perhaps matches TRBD2 (7 bases). CDR3 amino acids: CTISVGGAEDTQYF. The CDR3 nucleotides read TGTACCATCAGTGTGGGGGGGGCCGAAGATACGCAGTATTTT.